This is a list of T cell receptor beta chains from one sample in a study of CD8 T cells in ankylosing spondylitis. TCRdb reprocessed the 5' RACE reads via MiXCR and lists one record per CDR3 protein. The data show approximately 400,000 distinct CDR3 sequences, with 17% seen just once and approximately 0.93% held by the top ten. What was sequenced was blood, either unsorted or a sorted T cell fraction (not recorded which). Receptors originate from a male donor with ankylosing spondylitis. Both conserved end residues are part of each CDR3. Fields, in order: J gene, D gene, V gene, clone size, CDR3 DNA, CDR3 protein. The D gene is left open where the match is weak. The listing skips clone size in some rows; elsewhere it reads once, few, many or a size class.

>TRBJ2-3|TRBD1|TRBV5-1|many
TGCGCCAGCAGCGGGGACAGAAATAGAGATACGCAGTATTTT
CASSGDRNRDTQYF
>TRBJ1-1|.|TRBV28|few
TGTGCCAGCAGTTTATCGGGACAATCCGAAGCTTTCTTT
CASSLSGQSEAFF
>TRBJ1-1|TRBD1|TRBV5-1|once
TGCGCCAGCAGCGCTATACAGGGGCCTGAAGCTTCCTTT
CASSAIQGPEASF
>TRBJ2-6|.|TRBV12-3/TRBV12-4|few
TGTGCCAGCAGTTCAGGACAGCCTCCCGGGGCCAACGTCCTGACTTTC
CASSSGQPPGANVLTF
>TRBJ2-2|TRBD2|TRBV6-2/TRBV6-3|.
TGTGCCAGCAGTCCTGAAATATTGGGAGGGCGTCTAACCGGGGAGCTGTTTTTT
CASSPEILGGRLTGELFF
>TRBJ2-1|TRBD1|TRBV9|.
TGTGCCAGCAGCCCATTCGTCCAGGGACAGGGCGGTGAGCAGTTCTTC
CASSPFVQGQGGEQFF
>TRBJ1-1|TRBD1|TRBV7-9|few
TGTGCCGGGGCAGGGGGCGCAGACACTGAAGCTTTCTTT
CAGAGGADTEAFF
>TRBJ2-5|.|TRBV3-1|few
TGTGCCAGCAGCATCAATAGGGGGGGGGACCAGTACTTC
CASSINRGGDQYF
>TRBJ2-5|TRBD2|TRBV4-1|.
TGCGCCAGCAGCCGGACAAATAGCGGGGGGGGGCAAGAGACCCAGTACTTC
CASSRTNSGGGQETQYF
>TRBJ2-1|.|TRBV12-3/TRBV12-4|few
TGTGCCAGCTCAGGGGCCGTCTCCTACAATGAGCAGTTCTTC
CASSGAVSYNEQFF
>TRBJ2-5|.|TRBV6-2/TRBV6-3|.
TGTGCCAGCAGTTACCCTTTCCACCTCCAAGAGACCCAGTACTTC
CASSYPFHLQETQYF
>TRBJ2-3|.|TRBV6-1|.
TGTGCCACACACCGGGACCCAACGAGCACAGATACGCAGTATTTT
CATHRDPTSTDTQYF
>TRBJ1-4|.|TRBV6-1|few
TGTGCCAGCAGGAAGGGTGATCTCTTTGAAAAACTGTTTTTT
CASRKGDLFEKLFF